A selection of T cell receptor beta chains follows, all from one sample in a study of blood T cell repertoires in COVID-19. The assay was immunoSEQ multiplex PCR, and TCRdb's table has in-frame clones only and misses some. Among under 130,000 clones listed, about 85% were seen once. Sequences were obtained from peripheral blood. The source is a human donor in a cohort sampled during active COVID-19. The CDR3 runs from the conserved cysteine through the conserved F or W. The order of the fields is clone size, D gene, J gene, V gene, CDR3 DNA, CDR3 protein. The D gene is left open where the match is weak. Size is omitted from some rows. Given values are once, few, many or a class for expanded clones.

clone_size: .; d_call: .; j_call: TRBJ2-7; v_call: TRBV27; cdr3_nt: TGTGCCAGCAGTATACGGGGGGCCGTCCTATACGAGCAGTACTTC; cdr3_aa: CASSIRGAVLYEQYF
clone_size: .; d_call: .; j_call: TRBJ1-1; v_call: TRBV10-3; cdr3_nt: TGTGCCATCAGTAACCAGGGCATGAACACTGAAGCTTTCTTT; cdr3_aa: CAISNQGMNTEAFF
clone_size: .; d_call: .; j_call: TRBJ1-5; v_call: TRBV19; cdr3_nt: TGTGCCAGTAGCAAACCCCGCGGGACGGCTGATCAGCCCCAGCATTTT; cdr3_aa: CASSKPRGTADQPQHF
clone_size: .; d_call: .; j_call: TRBJ2-1; v_call: TRBV24-1; cdr3_nt: TGTGCCACCAGTTCAACAGGCGGGGTTTCCTACAATGAGCAGTTCTTC; cdr3_aa: CATSSTGGVSYNEQFF
clone_size: .; d_call: TRBD1; j_call: TRBJ1-2; v_call: TRBV14; cdr3_nt: TGTGCCAGCAGCCGCCCCAGGGGGCTCGGGGGCTACACCTTC; cdr3_aa: CASSRPRGLGGYTF
clone_size: .; d_call: TRBD1; j_call: TRBJ1-2; v_call: TRBV18; cdr3_nt: TGCTTAACAGCGGTCGGACAGGACACCTATGGCTACACCTTC; cdr3_aa: CLTAVGQDTYGYTF
clone_size: once; d_call: .; j_call: TRBJ2-3; v_call: TRBV5-1; cdr3_nt: TGCGCCAGCAGCTTCCTCGGAGGGGGCAGCACAGATACGCAGTATTTT; cdr3_aa: CASSFLGGGSTDTQYF
clone_size: .; d_call: .; j_call: TRBJ2-5; v_call: TRBV18; cdr3_nt: TGTGCCAGCTCAACCGCTACGGCGGGTGGAGAGACCCAGTACTTC; cdr3_aa: CASSTATAGGETQYF
clone_size: .; d_call: .; j_call: TRBJ2-7; v_call: TRBV21-1; cdr3_nt: TGTGCCACCCCCCCGGCGAGGAGCGAGCAGTACTTC; cdr3_aa: CATPPARSEQYF
clone_size: few; d_call: .; j_call: TRBJ2-1; v_call: TRBV7-6; cdr3_nt: TGTGCCAGCAGCCCGAACACAGGGTCAAGTGAGCAGTTCTTC; cdr3_aa: CASSPNTGSSEQFF
clone_size: .; d_call: TRBD1; j_call: TRBJ1-2; v_call: TRBV27; cdr3_nt: TGTGCCAGCGCGACTAGAGGACGAAACAGGGGCGACTATGGCTACACCTTC; cdr3_aa: CASATRGRNRGDYGYTF
clone_size: .; d_call: .; j_call: TRBJ1-1; v_call: TRBV18; cdr3_nt: TGTGCCAGCTCACCACTACGGGGTTCCCAGAACACTGAAGCTTTCTTT; cdr3_aa: CASSPLRGSQNTEAFF
clone_size: .; d_call: .; j_call: TRBJ1-1; v_call: TRBV12-3/TRBV12-4; cdr3_nt: TGTGCCAGCGGTAGGACAGTGAACACTGAAGCTTTCTTT; cdr3_aa: CASGRTVNTEAFF
clone_size: .; d_call: TRBD2; j_call: TRBJ2-1; v_call: TRBV5-1; cdr3_nt: TGCGCCAGCAGCCCGACTAGCGGGGTCAATGAGCAGTTCTTC; cdr3_aa: CASSPTSGVNEQFF
clone_size: few; d_call: .; j_call: TRBJ1-5; v_call: TRBV2; cdr3_nt: TGTGCCAGCAGTCCAGACAGTATGTATCAGCCCCAGCATTTT; cdr3_aa: CASSPDSMYQPQHF
clone_size: .; d_call: .; j_call: TRBJ2-2; v_call: TRBV10-3; cdr3_nt: TGTGCCATCAGTGACGGAGGGGGAGGGGTCACCGGGGAGCTGTTTTTT; cdr3_aa: CAISDGGGGVTGELFF
clone_size: .; d_call: .; j_call: TRBJ2-4; v_call: TRBV25-1; cdr3_nt: TGTGCCAGCAGTGAATTGGGGGGAATAGCCAAAAACATTCAGTACTTC; cdr3_aa: CASSELGGIAKNIQYF